This T cell receptor beta chain was identified in a study of regulatory T cells in long-lasting Graves disease (dated by TCRdb to the early 2020s). Looking at the study overall: Antithyroid drugs had been taken for less than 3 months by newly diagnosed Graves' disease patients. This study used TCR sequencing and RNA sequencing of peripheral blood to compare persistent Graves' disease patients against newly diagnosed Graves' disease patients. The study took place in China and was registered as a clinical trial. A total of roughly 35 samples underwent TCR sequencing, from about 13 patients with persistent Graves' disease and approximately 20 patients with newly diagnosed Graves' disease.

The library was built by means of multiplex PCR. The run used an Illumina HiSeq 4000. To build TCR beta libraries, CDR3 regions were amplified by Arm-PCR using iRepertoire HTBI primers. Before sequencing, the PCR products went through gel purification. Processing in the source paper ran as follows. Gene usage analysis of CDR3 amino acid clonotypes relied on the 60 to 65 TRBV and 14 TRBJ segments identified across samples. COPE and FqMerger were used to merge the filtered high-quality paired reads into contigs. BLAST was used to align contigs to IMGT TRBV, TRBD and TRBJ reference genes, and CDR3 was defined according to IMGT. Any clonotype with a frequency above 0.1% was classified as a highly expanded clone. Shannon entropy served as the measure of repertoire diversity, while the Gini coefficient captured V-J evenness. Public clonotypes were defined as clonotypes shared by more than one individual. TCRdb applied fastp at Q25 and MiXCR to the public reads, then kept only in-frame beta chains. Under each unique CDR3 protein, matching rows form one entry showing the most common genes and DNA. TCRdb's processing, not the study's, gives the V and J calls here. This sample has fewer than 650,000 distinct CDR3 sequences in its table, and roughly a sixth of those were observed once. The ten largest make up more than 10% of the sample.

A remark on this clonotype: Its recognized antigen is unknown. No quality values exist for individual bases; no much larger clone is one base distant.

As encoded in the germline V gene, CDR1 is MDHEN while CDR2 is SYDVKM. At the junction V is shortened by 2 bases and J by 2 bases, with 13 bases in between. The cysteine opens and the phenylalanine closes a CDR3 of 16 amino acids. Only CDR3 DNA is held: 48 bases, read in frame from base 1. Findings and caveats that apply to the study as a whole: TRBV28, TRBJ1-2 and TRBJ2-5 were preferentially used in persistent disease, while TRBV20-1 and TRBJ2-1 were favored in newly diagnosed disease. The study examined only peripheral blood because the primary lesion, thyroid tissue, could not be accessed. Patients with persistent disease shared more public clonotypes (over 2,500) than newly diagnosed patients did (966). Only the TCR beta chain was sequenced and analyzed. Compared with newly diagnosed patients, persistent Graves' disease patients had lower TCR Shannon entropy and fewer highly expanded clones, which suggests clonal expansion. The authors acknowledged the small sample size as a limitation that may reduce accuracy.

This specimen's time point label, interpreted: newly diagnosed GD, antithyroid drugs for less than 3 months. For both TCR sequencing and RNA sequencing, RNA was extracted from PBMCs using TRIzol. The diagnosis of Graves' disease followed American Thyroid Association guidelines. Patients for the study were recruited at an endocrinology department in Xi'an, China. Each patient gave 8.5 to 9.5 milliliters of peripheral blood, collected in an EDTA anticoagulant tube. Ficoll Paque Plus density gradient separation was used to isolate PBMCs, and no additional T cell sorting was done. An Agilent 2100 Bioanalyzer and agarose gel were used to assess RNA quality, and a NanoDrop 2000 was used to measure RNA concentration. These data were likewise used in another study, on T cells in Graves' hyperthyroidism and ophthalmopathy. From the second report: Stable Graves' hyperthyroidism was defined as no progression to ophthalmopathy during 18 months of follow-up. Hyperthyroidism patients were newly diagnosed, with disease duration under 2 months, and aged 18 to 65 years. The study excluded patients with uncontrolled infections, other autoimmune diseases, pregnancy or lactation. Clinical symptoms, serum thyroxine and TRAb, thyroid ultrasound, and orbital computed tomography formed the basis for the diagnoses. The first round of RT-PCR for the TCR CDR3 was performed with the HTBI primer set and the Qiagen OneStep RT-PCR kit. Blood samples also contained most of the expanded thyroid clonotypes (frequency above 0.001), which suggests that blood repertoires may reflect thyroid immune responses. A model built on a 13 V-J signature distinguished ophthalmopathy from stable hyperthyroidism, reaching about 89% sensitivity and 81.08% specificity in cross-validation and 80%/75% in testing. In validation, the model predicted progression to ophthalmopathy with 55% to 71% sensitivity and 72% to 85% specificity, a median of 6.5 months before onset. To identify TCR V-J signatures that set the groups apart, the researchers used a discovery cohort of 95 to 100 patients, made up of 43 with Graves' ophthalmopathy and 55 to 65 with stable Graves' hyperthyroidism. Prospective prediction of ophthalmopathy was tested in an independent validation cohort consisting of fewer than 20 hyperthyroidism patients and around 16 patients who later progressed to ophthalmopathy. For training and testing, the approximately 97 patients in the discovery cohort were randomly divided in a 7:3 ratio. The study also compared thyroid tissue and blood T-cell repertoires from about six Graves' hyperthyroidism patients. Once sampling was done, hyperthyroidism patients were given methimazole at a starting dose of 30 mg daily, whereas ophthalmopathy patients were given high-dose intravenous methylprednisolone. Libraries were constructed in a second round of multiplex PCR, after which size selection and purification were performed. Libraries were sequenced paired-end with 100 bp reads on an Illumina HiSeq2000. Raw data were processed with SOAPnuke, discarding reads with adapters, uncalled bases, mean Phred below 15, or no exact constant-primer or identifier match. COPE v1.2.5 was used to merge high-quality paired reads, and clonotypes were defined as unique nucleotide sequences. MiTCR v1.1 was used to align the clonotypes against IMGT TRBV, TRBD and TRBJ reference segments. Analysis was restricted to V-J combinations with a frequency above 0.0001, which covered approximately 99% of repertoires. A TCS score was defined as the ratio between F50 (clonal expansion) and ExV (chaos), using BLOSUM62-based TCRdist between CDR3 peptides within each V-J. Welch's t-statistics and random forest reduced 500 to 550 V-J features to 13, which were used in a naive Bayes classifier (R e1071). Sample size was not statistically predetermined, and investigators were not blinded to group allocation. The paper reports TCR Vbeta CDR3 sequencing of 135 peripheral blood samples: fewer than 50 ophthalmopathy, under 85 hyperthyroidism and approximately 17 progressor patients.

Here the sequenced sample was peripheral blood mononuclear cells (PBMCs), taken at new diagnosis, from a patient treated with antithyroid drugs. This TCR came from a man in his late teens or twenties with Graves disease. Donor details come from another sample of the same person, matched by shared clones. The rearrangement joined TRBV28 to TRBJ2-1; a tentative D match to TRBD2 spans 5 bases. The CDR3 region has the sequence CASSLRGTGTYNEQFF. In nucleotide form, the sequence is TGTGCCAGCAGTTTACGAGGAACGGGGACCTACAATGAGCAGTTCTTC.